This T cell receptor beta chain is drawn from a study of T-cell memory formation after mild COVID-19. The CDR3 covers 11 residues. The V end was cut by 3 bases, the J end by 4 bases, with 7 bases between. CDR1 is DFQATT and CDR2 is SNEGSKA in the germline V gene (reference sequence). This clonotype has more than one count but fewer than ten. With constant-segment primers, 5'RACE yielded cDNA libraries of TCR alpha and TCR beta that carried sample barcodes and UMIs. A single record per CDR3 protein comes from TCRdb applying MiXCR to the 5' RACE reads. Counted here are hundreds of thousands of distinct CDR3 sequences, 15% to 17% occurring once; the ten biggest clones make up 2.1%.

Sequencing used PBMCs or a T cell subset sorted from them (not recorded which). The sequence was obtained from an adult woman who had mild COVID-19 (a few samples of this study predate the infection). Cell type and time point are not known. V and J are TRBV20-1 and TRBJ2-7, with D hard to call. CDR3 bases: TGCAGTGCTAGTGGTGGGTACGAGCAGTACTTC. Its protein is CSASGGYEQYF.